The 8 T cell receptor beta chains below all came from one sample that was sequenced in a study of cytomegalovirus exposure and HLA in healthy donors. Researchers ran the PCR with 60 Vbeta and 13 Jbeta primers. Assay used: immunoSEQ multiplex PCR; TCRdb lists only in-frame clones, some missing. The table includes some 91,000 clones, around 60% detected once. The specimen was PBMCs. Source of these receptors: a human donor in good health.

J is TRBJ1-1 and V is TRBV6-1; D call uncertain. This CDR3 contains 15 residues. Looked up from germline, CDR1 is MNHNS and CDR2 is SASEGT. Trimming took off 11 bases at V and 0 bases at J, with 19 bases between the two ends. In nucleotides, the CDR3 is TGTGCCGCATTGGAGCCCACAAGGATGAACACTGAAGCTTTCTTT. Translation: CAALEPTRMNTEAFF.

The chain couples TRBV6-5 to TRBJ2-7, with 7 bases that match TRBD1. V shed 6 bases and J 0 bases; nucleotides not matched to a gene: 8. The V gene's germline CDR1 is MNHEY and CDR2 SVGAGI. The CDR3 sequence is 15 residues long. CDR3 sequence reads: CASSPDGDSSYEQYF. DNA of the CDR3: TGTGCCAGCAGCCCGGACGGGGACAGCTCCTACGAGCAGTACTTC.

This clone is judged medium-sized. The chain combines TRBV9 with TRBJ1-1; D is possibly TRBD1 (5 bases). The germline V and J ends were trimmed by 2 bases and 1 base, with 9 bases remaining between them. The CDR3 runs to 14 residues. Germline values: CDR1 SGDLS, CDR2 YYNGEE. The CDR3 region is CASSVTDRNTEAFF. In DNA, the CDR3 is TGTGCCAGCAGCGTGACAGATCGGAACACTGAAGCTTTCTTT.

The J gene is TRBJ2-1, the V gene TRBV10-3; the D is unclear. The ends were cut back, 7 bases at V and 6 bases at J, with 19 bases in the middle. Germline CDR1 and CDR2: ENHRY and SYGVKD. The CDR3 has 15 residues. The CDR3 sequence: CAINVEGWSGNEQFF. The CDR3 region has the DNA TGTGCCATCAATGTGGAAGGCTGGTCGGGCAATGAGCAGTTCTTC.

This clone was picked up a small number of times. The rearrangement links TRBV5-5 to TRBJ1-5, with TRBD1 as a possible D gene (5 bases). Trimming removed 1 base from V and 2 bases from J, with 10 bases in between. Germline loops: CDR1 SGHKS, CDR2 YYEKEE (reference sequence). CDR3 length: 15 amino acids. The CDR3 spells CASSLWGEGNQPQHF. CDR3 DNA: TGTGCCAGCAGCTTGTGGGGGGAGGGCAATCAGCCCCAGCATTTT.

This clone was observed once. The rearrangement links TRBV4-3 to TRBJ1-4; 7 bases fit TRBD1. V was clipped by 4 bases and J by 4 bases; unmatched bases: 9. From germline, CDR1 is LGHNA and CDR2 YSLEER. The CDR3 contains 16 residues. The CDR3 sequence is CASSRLWGQHNEKLFF. Written as DNA, the CDR3 is TGCGCCAGCAGCCGCCTATGGGGACAGCATAATGAAAAACTGTTTTTT.

The J gene is TRBJ1-2, the V gene TRBV11-2, with 7 bases fitting TRBD1. The V and J ends lost 5 bases and 6 bases, in that order; junction bases with no gene match: 9. This CDR3 is built from 14 residues. CDR1 is SGHAT, CDR2 FQNNGV, per germline. CDR3 sequence reads: CASSREGALDGYTF. The CDR3, as DNA: TGTGCCAGCAGCAGAGAGGGGGCTTTGGATGGCTACACCTTC.

V is TRBV7-3 and J is TRBJ2-1; 11 bases align to TRBD2. J lost 8 bases, V lost 4 bases, and 13 bases had no gene match. The V gene's germline CDR1 is SGHTA and CDR2 FQGTGA. The length of the CDR3 is 17 residues. This CDR3 reads CASSSWTSGPPGDEQFF. The CDR3 region has the DNA TGTGCCAGCAGCTCGTGGACTAGCGGGCCCCCTGGGGATGAGCAGTTCTTC.